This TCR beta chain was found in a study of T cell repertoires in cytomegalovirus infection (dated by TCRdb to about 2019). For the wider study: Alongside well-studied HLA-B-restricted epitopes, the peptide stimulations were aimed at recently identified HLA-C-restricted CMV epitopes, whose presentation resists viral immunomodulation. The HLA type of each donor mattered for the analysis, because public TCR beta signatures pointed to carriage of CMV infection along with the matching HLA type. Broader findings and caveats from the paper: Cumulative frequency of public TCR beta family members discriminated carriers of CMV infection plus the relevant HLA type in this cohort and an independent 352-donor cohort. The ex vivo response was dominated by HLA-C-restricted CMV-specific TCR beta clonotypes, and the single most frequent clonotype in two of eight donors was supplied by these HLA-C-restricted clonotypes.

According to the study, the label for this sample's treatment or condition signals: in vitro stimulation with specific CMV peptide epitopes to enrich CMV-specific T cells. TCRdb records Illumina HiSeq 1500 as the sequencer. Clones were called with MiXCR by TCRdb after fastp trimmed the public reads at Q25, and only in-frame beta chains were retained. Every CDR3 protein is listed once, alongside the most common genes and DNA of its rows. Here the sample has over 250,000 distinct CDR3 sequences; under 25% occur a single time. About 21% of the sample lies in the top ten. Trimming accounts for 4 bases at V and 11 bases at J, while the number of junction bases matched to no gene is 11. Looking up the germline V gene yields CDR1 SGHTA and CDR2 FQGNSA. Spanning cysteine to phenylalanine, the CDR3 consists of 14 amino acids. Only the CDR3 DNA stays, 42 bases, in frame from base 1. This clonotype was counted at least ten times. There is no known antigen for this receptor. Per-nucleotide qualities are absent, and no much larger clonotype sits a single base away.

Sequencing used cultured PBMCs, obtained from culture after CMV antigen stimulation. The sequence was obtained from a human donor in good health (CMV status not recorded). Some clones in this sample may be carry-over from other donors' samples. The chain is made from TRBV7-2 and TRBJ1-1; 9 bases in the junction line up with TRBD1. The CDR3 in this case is CASSSKGQGRNAFF. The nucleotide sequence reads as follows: TGTGCCAGCAGCTCAAAAGGACAGGGGAGGAATGCTTTCTTT. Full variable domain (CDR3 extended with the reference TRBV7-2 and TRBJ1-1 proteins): GAGVSQSPSNKVTEKGKDVELRCDPISGHTALYWYRQSLGQGLEFLIYFQGNSAPDKSGLPSDRFSAERTGGSVSTLTIQRTQQEDSAVYLCASSSKGQGRNAFFGQGTRLTVV.